What follows describes a single T cell receptor (beta chain). What it binds is not known. These data originate in a study of high-grade serous ovarian cancer treatment subgroups. Deletions cut 2 bases from V and 6 bases from J, with 8 bases between. CDR1 and CDR2 from the germline V gene are MNHNY and SVGAGI (reference sequence). The CDR3 runs to 13 residues. Profiled with immunoSEQ multiplex PCR; TCRdb holds only in-frame clones, not every one. Counted here are some 28,000 clones, about 81% occurring once; the ten biggest clones make up under 2.5%. General observations from the study: Clonal relatedness tracked neoantigen level, and by trend copy number and mutation load.

The tumor samples were collected prior to definitive surgery or chemotherapy. Sequencing input: tumor tissue. This clonotype was obtained from a human donor with high-grade serous ovarian cancer. V gene TRBV6-6 combines with J gene TRBJ1-5; no clear D. CDR3: CASSYAWTQPQHF. The CDR3 DNA sequence: TGTGCCAGCAGTTACGCTTGGACTCAGCCCCAGCATTTT.